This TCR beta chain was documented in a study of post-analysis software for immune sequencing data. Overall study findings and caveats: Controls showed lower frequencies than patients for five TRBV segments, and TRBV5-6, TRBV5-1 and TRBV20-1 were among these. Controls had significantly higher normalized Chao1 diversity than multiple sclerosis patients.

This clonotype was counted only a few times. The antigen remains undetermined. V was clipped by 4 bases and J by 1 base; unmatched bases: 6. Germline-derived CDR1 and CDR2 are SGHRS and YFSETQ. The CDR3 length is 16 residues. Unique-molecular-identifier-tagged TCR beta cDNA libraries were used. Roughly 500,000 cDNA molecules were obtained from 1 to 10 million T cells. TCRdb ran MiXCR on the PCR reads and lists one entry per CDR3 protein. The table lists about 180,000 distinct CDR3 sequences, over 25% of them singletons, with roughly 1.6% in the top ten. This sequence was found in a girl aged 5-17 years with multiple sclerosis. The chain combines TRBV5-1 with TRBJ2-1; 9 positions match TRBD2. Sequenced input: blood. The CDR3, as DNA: TGCGCCAGCAGCCTGGATAGCGGGAGTTCCTACAATGAGCAGTTCTTC. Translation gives CASSLDSGSSYNEQFF.